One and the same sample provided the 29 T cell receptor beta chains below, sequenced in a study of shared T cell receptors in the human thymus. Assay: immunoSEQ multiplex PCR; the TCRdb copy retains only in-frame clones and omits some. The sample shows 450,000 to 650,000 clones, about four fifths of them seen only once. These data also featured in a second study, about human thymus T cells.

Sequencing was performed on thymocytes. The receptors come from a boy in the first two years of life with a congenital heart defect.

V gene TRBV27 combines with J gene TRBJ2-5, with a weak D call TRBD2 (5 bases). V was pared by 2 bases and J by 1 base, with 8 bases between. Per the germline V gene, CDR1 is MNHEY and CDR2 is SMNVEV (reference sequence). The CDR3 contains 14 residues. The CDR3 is CASSLRAGQETQYF. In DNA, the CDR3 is TGTGCCAGCAGTTTAAGGGCGGGCCAAGAGACCCAGTACTTC.

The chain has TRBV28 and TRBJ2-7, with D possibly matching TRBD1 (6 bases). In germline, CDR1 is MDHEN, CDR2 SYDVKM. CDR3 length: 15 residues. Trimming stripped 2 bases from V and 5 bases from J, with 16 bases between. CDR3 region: CASSLVGHLSDEQYF. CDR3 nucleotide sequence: TGTGCCAGCAGTTTAGTGGGACACCTAAGCGACGAGCAGTACTTC.

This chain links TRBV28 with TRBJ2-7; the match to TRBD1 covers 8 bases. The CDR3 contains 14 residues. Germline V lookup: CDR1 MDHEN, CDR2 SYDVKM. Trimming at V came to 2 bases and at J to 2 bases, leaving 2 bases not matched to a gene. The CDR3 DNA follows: TGTGCCAGCAGTTTAACAGGGGGGCCCTACGAGCAGTACTTC. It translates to CASSLTGGPYEQYF. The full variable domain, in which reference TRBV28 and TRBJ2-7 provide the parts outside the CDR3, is DVKVTQSSRYLVKRTGEKVFLECVQDMDHENMFWYRQDPGLGLRLIYFSYDVKMKEKGDIPEGYSVSREKKERFSLILESASTNQTSMYLCASSLTGGPYEQYFGPGTRLTVT.

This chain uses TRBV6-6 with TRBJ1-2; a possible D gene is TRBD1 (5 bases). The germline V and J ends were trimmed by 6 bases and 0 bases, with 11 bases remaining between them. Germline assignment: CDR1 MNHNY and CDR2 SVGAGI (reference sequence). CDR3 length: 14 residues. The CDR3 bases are TGTGCCAGCAGAGGACATACAGCTAACTATGGCTACACCTTC. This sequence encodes CASRGHTANYGYTF.

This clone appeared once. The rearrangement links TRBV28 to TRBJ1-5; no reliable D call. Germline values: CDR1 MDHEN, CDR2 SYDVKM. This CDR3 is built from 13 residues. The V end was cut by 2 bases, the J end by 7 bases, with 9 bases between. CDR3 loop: CASSLALAQPQHF. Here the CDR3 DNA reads TGTGCCAGCAGTTTAGCCCTGGCCCAGCCCCAGCATTTT.

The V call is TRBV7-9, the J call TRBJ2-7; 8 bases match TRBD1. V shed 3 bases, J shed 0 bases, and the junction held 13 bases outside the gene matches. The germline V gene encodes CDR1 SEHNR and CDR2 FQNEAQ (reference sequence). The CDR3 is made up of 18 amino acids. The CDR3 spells CASSLTRPPGTGSYEQYF. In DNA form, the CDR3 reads TGTGCCAGCAGCTTGACTCGTCCCCCGGGGACAGGCTCCTACGAGCAGTACTTC.

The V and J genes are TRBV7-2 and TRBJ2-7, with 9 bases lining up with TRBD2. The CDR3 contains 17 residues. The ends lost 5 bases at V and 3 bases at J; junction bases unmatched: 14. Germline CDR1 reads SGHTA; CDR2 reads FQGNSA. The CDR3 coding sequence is TGTGCCAGCAGCAATATCGAAATAGGACTAGCGAGCTACGAGCAGTACTTC. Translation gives CASSNIEIGLASYEQYF.

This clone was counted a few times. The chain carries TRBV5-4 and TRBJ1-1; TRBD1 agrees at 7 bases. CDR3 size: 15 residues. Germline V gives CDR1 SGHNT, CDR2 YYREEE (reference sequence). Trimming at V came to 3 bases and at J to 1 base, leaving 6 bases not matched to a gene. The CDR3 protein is CASSSPGTENTEAFF. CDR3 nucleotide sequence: TGTGCCAGCAGCTCGCCCGGGACAGAGAACACTGAAGCTTTCTTT.

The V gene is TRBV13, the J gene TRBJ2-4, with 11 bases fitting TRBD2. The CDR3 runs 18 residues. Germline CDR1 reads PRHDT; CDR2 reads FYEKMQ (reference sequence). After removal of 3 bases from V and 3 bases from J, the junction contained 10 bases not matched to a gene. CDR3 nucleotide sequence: TGTGCCAGCAGCTTGACTACTAGCGGGAGAGGGGACAAAAACATTCAGTACTTC. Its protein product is CASSLTTSGRGDKNIQYF.

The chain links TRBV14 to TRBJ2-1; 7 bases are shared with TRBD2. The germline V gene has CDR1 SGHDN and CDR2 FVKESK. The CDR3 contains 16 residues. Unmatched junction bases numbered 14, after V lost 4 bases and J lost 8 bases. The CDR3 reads CASSPNLAELRYEQFF. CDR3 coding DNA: TGTGCCAGCAGCCCCAATCTAGCGGAACTTAGGTATGAGCAGTTCTTC.

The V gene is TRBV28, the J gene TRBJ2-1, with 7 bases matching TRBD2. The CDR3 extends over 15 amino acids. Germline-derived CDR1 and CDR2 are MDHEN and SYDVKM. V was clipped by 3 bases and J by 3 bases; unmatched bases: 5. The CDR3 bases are TGTGCCAGCAGTTTCTTTAGCGGGCACTACAATGAGCAGTTCTTC. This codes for CASSFFSGHYNEQFF.

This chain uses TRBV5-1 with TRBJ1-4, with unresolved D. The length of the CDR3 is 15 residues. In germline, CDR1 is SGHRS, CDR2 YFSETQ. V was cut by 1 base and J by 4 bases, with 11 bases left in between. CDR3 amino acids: CASSLTAARNEKLFF. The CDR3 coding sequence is TGCGCCAGCAGCTTGACGGCAGCGCGTAATGAAAAACTGTTTTTT. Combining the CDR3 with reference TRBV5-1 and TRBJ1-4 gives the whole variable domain KAGVTQTPRYLIKTRGQQVTLSCSPISGHRSVSWYQQTPGQGLQFLFEYFSETQRNKGNFPGRFSGRQFSNSRSEMNVSTLELGDSALYLCASSLTAARNEKLFFGSGTQLSVL.

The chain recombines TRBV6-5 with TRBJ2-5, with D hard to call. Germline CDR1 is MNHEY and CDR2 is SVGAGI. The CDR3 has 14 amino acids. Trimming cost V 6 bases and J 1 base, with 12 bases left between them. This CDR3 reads CASRRLGGQETQYF. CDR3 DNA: TGTGCCAGCAGGCGTCTTGGCGGCCAAGAGACCCAGTACTTC.

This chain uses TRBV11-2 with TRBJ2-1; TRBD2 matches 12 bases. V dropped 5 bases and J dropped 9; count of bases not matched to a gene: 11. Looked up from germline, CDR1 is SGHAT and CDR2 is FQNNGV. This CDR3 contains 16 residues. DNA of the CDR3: TGTGCCAGCAGCGCGGCGCTGACTAGCGGGAGACTTGAGCAGTTCTTC. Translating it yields CASSAALTSGRLEQFF.

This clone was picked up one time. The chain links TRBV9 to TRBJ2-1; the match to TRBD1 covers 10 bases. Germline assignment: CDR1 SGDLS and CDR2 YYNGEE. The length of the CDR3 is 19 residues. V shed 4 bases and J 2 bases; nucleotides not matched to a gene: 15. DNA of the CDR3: TGTGCCAGCAGCCCTCCCCGGGACAGGGGAAAGAGTACCTACAATGAGCAGTTCTTC. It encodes CASSPPRDRGKSTYNEQFF.

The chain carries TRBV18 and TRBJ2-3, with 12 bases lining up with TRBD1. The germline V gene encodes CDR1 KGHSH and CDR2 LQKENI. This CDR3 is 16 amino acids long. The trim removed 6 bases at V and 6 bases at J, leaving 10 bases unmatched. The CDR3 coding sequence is TGTGCCAGCTCCCTTTGGGACAGGGGGCTCCGGGATACGCAGTATTTT. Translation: CASSLWDRGLRDTQYF.

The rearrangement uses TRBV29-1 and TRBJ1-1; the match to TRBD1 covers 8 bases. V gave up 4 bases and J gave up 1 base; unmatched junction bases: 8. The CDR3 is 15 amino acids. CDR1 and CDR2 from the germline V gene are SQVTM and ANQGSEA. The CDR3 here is CSVADRAGENTEAFF. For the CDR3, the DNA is TGCAGCGTTGCGGACAGGGCGGGAGAGAACACTGAAGCTTTCTTT.

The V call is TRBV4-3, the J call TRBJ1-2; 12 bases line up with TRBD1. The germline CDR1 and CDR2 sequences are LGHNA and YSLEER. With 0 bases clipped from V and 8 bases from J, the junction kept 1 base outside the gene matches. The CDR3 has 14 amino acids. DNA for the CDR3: TGCGCCAGCAGCCAAGATGGGACAGGGGGCGGCTACACCTTC. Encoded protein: CASSQDGTGGGYTF.

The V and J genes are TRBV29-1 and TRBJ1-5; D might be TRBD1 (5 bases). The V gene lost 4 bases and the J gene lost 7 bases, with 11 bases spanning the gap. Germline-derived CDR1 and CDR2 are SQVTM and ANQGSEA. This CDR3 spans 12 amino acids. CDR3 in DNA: TGCAGCGTTGCAGGGTCTGGCCAGCCCCAGCATTTT. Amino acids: CSVAGSGQPQHF.

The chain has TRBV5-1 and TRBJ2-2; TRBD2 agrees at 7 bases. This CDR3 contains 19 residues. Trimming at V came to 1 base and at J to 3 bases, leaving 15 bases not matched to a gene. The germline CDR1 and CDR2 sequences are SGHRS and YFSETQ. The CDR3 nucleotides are TGCGCCAGCAGCTTGTTCCGTCCAGTCGAGGGAGGGCACACCGGGGAGCTGTTTTTT. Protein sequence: CASSLFRPVEGGHTGELFF.

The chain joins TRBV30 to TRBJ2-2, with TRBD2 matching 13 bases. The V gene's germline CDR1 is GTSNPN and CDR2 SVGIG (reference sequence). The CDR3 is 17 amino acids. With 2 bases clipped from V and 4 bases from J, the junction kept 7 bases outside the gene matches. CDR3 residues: CAWSPRTSGGRTGELFF. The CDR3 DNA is TGTGCCTGGAGTCCCAGGACTAGCGGGGGCCGCACCGGGGAGCTGTTTTTT.

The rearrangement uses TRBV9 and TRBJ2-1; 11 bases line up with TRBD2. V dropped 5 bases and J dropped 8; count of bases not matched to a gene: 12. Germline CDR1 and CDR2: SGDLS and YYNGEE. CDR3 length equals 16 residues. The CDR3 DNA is TGTGCCAGCAGATGTTTAGCGGGAGGGGACCCTGATGAGCAGTTCTTC. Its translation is CASRCLAGGDPDEQFF.

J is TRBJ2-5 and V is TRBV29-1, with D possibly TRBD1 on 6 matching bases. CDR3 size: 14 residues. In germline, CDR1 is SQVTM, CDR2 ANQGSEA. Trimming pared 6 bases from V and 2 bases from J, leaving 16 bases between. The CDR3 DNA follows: TGCAGCGTGGCTACGGGACATCCTCAAGAGACCCAGTACTTC. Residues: CSVATGHPQETQYF.

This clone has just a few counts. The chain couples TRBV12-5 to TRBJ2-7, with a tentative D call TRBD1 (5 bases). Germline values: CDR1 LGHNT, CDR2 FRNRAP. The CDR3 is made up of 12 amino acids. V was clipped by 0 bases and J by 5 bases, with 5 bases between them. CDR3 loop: CASGLVGDEQYF. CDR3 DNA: TGTGCTAGTGGTTTGGTAGGGGACGAGCAGTACTTC.

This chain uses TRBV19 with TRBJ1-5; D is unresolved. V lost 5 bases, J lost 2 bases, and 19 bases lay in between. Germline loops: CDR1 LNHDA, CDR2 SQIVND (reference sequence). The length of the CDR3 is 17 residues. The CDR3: CASSHARREKGNQPQHF. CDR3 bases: TGTGCCAGTAGTCATGCACGGAGGGAGAAGGGCAATCAGCCCCAGCATTTT.

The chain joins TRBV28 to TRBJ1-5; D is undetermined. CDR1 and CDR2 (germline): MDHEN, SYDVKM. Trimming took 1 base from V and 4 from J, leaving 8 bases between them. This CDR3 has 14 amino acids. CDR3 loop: CASSLSVENQPQHF. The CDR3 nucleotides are TGTGCCAGCAGTTTATCCGTGGAGAATCAGCCCCAGCATTTT.

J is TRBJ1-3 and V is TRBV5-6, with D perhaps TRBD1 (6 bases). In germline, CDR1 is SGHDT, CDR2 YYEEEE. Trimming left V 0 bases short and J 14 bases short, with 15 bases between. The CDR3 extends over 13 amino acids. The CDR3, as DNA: TGTGCCAGCAGCTTGGCTTACGGACAGCGCGTATATTTT. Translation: CASSLAYGQRVYF. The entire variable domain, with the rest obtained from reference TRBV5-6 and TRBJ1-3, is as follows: DAGVTQSPTHLIKTRGQQVTLRCSPKSGHDTVSWYQQALGQGPQFIFQYYEEEERQRGNFPDRFSGHQFPNYSSELNVNALLLGDSALYLCASSLAYGQRVYFGEGSWLTVV.

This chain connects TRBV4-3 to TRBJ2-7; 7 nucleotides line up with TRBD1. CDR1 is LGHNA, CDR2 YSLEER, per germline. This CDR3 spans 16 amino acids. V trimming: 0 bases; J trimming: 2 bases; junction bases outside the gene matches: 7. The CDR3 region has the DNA TGCGCCAGCAGCCAAGAAAGAGGGACAGCTCCCTACGAGCAGTACTTC. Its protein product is CASSQERGTAPYEQYF.

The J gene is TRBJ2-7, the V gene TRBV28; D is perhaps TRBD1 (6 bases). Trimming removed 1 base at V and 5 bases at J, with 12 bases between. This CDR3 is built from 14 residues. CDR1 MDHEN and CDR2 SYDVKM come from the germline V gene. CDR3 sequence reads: CASSLSRGNHEQYF. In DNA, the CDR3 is TGTGCCAGCAGTTTATCCAGGGGCAACCACGAGCAGTACTTC.